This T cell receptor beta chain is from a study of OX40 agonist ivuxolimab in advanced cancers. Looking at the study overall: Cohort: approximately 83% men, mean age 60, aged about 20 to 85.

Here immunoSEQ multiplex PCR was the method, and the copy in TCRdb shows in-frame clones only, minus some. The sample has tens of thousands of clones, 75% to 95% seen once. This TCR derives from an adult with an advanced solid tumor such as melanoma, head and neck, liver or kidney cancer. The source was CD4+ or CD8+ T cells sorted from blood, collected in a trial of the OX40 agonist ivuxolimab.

CDR3 loop: CASTIGGIDYGYTF. The CDR3 nucleotides are TGTGCCAGCACCATTGGGGGGATTGACTATGGCTACACCTTC. This sequence joins TRBV9 and TRBJ1-2; weak D call: TRBD1 (5 bases). This CDR3 contains 14 residues. Germline loops: CDR1 SGDLS, CDR2 YYNGEE. Deletions cut 6 bases from V and 3 bases from J, with 15 bases between.